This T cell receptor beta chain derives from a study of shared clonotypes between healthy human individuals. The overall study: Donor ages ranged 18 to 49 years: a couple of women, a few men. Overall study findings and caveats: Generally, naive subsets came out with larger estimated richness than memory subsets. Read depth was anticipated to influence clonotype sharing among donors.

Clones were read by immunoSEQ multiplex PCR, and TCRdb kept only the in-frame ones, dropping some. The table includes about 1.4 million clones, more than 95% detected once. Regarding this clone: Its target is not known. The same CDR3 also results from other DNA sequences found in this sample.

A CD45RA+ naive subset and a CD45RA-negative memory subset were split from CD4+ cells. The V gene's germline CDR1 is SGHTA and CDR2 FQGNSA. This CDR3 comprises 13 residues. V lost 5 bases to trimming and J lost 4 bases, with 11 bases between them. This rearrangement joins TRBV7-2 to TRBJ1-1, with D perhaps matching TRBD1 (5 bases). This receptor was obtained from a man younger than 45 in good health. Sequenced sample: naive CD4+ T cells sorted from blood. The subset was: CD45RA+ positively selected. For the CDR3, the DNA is TGTGCCAGCAGCCTCGGGGGGGGCACTGAAGCTTTCTTT. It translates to CASSLGGGTEAFF.